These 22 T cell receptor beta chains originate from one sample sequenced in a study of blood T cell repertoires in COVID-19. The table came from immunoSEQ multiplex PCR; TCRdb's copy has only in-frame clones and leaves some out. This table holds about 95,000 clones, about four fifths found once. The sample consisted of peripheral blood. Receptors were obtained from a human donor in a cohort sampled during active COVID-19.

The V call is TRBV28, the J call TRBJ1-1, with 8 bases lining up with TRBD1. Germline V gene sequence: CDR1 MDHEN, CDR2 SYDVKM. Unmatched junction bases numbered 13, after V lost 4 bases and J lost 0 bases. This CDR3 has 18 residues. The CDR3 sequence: CASSSPRQGISMNTEAFF. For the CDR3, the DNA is TGTGCCAGCAGTTCTCCTCGACAGGGGATTAGCATGAACACTGAAGCTTTCTTT.

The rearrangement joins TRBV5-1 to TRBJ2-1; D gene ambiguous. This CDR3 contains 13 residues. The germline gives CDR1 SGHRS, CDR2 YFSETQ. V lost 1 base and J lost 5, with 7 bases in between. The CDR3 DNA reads TGCGCCAGCAGCTTGTATAGAAACAATGAGCAGTTCTTC. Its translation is CASSLYRNNEQFF.

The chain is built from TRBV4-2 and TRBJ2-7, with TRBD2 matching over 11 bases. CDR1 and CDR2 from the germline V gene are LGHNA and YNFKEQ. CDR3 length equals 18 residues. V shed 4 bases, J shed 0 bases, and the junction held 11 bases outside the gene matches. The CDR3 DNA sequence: TGTGCCAGCAGCCCGAGGGCTAGCGGGGGGCGGAGCTCCTACGAGCAGTACTTC. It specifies CASSPRASGGRSSYEQYF.

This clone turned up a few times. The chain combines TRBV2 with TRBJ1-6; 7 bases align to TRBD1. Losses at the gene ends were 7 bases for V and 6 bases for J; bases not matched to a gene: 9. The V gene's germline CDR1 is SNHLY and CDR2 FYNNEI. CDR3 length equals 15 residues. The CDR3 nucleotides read TGTGCCAGCACATATTCGGGACAGCTTAATTCACCCCTCCACTTT. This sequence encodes CASTYSGQLNSPLHF.

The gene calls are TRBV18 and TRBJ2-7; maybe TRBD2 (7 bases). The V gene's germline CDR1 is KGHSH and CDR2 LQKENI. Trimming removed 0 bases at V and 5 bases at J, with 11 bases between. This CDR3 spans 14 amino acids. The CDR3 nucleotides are TGTGCCAGCTCACCACCTCCGGGGGGCGACGAGCAGTACTTC. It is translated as CASSPPPGGDEQYF.

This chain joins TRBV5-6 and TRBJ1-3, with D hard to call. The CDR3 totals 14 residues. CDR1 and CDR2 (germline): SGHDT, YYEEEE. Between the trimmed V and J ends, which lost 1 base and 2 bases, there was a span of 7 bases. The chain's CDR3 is CASSLLTAGNTIYF. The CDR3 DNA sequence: TGTGCCAGCAGCTTGTTAACAGCTGGAAACACCATATATTTT. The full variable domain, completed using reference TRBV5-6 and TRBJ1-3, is DAGVTQSPTHLIKTRGQQVTLRCSPKSGHDTVSWYQQALGQGPQFIFQYYEEEERQRGNFPDRFSGHQFPNYSSELNVNALLLGDSALYLCASSLLTAGNTIYFGEGSWLTVV.

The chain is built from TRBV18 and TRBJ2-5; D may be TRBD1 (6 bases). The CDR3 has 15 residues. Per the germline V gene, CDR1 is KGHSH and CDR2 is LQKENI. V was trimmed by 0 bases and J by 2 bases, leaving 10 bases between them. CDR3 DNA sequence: TGTGCCAGCTCACCACCAGGGGGACGACAAGAGACCCAGTACTTC. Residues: CASSPPGGRQETQYF. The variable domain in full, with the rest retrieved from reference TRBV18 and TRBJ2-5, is NAGVMQNPRHLVRRRGQEARLRCSPMKGHSHVYWYRQLPEEGLKFMVYLQKENIIDESGMPKERFSAEFPKEGPSILRIQQVVRGDSAAYFCASSPPGGRQETQYFGPGTRLLVL.

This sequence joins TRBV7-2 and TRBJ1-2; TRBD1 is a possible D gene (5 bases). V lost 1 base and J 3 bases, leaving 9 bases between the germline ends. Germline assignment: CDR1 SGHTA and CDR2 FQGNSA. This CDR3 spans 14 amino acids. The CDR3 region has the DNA TGTGCCAGCAGCTTAGTGGTAGGGGACTATGGCTACACCTTC. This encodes CASSLVVGDYGYTF. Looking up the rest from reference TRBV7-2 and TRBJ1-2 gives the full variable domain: GAGVSQSPSNKVTEKGKDVELRCDPISGHTALYWYRQSLGQGLEFLIYFQGNSAPDKSGLPSDRFSAERTGGSVSTLTIQRTQQEDSAVYLCASSLVVGDYGYTFGSGTRLTVV.

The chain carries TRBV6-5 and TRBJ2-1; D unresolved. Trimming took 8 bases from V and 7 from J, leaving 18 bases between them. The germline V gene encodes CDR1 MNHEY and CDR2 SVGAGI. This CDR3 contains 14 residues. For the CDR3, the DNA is TGTGCCAGCTCCGATGGTAGTTTAAGAAATGAGCAGTTCTTC. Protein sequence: CASSDGSLRNEQFF.

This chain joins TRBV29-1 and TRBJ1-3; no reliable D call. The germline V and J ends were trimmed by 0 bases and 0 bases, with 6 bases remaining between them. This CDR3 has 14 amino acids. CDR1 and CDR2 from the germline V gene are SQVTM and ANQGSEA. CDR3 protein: CSVEDSFSGNTIYF. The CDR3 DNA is TGCAGCGTTGAAGATTCCTTCTCTGGAAACACCATATATTTT.

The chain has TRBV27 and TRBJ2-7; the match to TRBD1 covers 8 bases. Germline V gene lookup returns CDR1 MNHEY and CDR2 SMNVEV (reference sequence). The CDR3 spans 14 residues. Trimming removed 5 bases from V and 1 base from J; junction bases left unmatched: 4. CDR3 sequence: CASSQWTGSYEQYF. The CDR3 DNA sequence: TGTGCCAGCAGTCAATGGACAGGGTCCTACGAGCAGTACTTC.

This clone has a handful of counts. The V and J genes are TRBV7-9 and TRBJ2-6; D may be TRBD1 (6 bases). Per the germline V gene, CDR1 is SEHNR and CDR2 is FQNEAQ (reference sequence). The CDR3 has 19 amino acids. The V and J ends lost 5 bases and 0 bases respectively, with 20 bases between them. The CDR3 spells CASSGGPGTRTSGANVLTF. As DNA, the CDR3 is TGTGCCAGCAGCGGAGGTCCCGGGACACGAACCTCTGGGGCCAACGTCCTGACTTTC.

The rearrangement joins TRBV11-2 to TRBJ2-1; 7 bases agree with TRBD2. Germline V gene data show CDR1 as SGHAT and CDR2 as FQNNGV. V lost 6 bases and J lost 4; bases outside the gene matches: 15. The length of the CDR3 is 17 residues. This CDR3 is CASSRRTSRQSYNEQFF. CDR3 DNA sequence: TGTGCCAGCAGTCGTCGGACTAGTCGCCAATCATACAATGAGCAGTTCTTC.

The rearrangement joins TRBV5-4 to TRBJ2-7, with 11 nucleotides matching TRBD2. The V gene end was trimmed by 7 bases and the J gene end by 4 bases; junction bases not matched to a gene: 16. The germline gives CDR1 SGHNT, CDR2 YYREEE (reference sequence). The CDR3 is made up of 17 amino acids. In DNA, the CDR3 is TGTGCCAGCGGTTCCGTTGAATTAGCGGGAGGGCGGTACGAGCAGTACTTC. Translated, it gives CASGSVELAGGRYEQYF.

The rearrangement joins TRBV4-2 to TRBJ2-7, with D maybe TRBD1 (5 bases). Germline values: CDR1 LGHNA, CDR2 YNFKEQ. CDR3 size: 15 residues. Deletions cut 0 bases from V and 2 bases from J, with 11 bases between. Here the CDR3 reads CASSQERGSPYEQYF. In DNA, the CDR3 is TGTGCCAGCAGCCAAGAAAGGGGATCCCCCTACGAGCAGTACTTC.

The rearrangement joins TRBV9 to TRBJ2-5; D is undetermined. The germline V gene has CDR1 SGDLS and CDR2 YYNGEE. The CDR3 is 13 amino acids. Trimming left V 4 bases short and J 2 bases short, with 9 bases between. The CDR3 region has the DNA TGTGCCAGCAGCTATAGTTATCAAGAGACCCAGTACTTC. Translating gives CASSYSYQETQYF.

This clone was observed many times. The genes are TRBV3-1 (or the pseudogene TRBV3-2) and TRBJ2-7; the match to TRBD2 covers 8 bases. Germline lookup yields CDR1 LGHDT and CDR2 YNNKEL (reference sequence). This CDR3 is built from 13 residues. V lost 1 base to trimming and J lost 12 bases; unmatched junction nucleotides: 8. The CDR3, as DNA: TGTGCCAGCAGCCAAGGAGGAGGCGGGAGGACGTACTTC. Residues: CASSQGGGGRTYF.

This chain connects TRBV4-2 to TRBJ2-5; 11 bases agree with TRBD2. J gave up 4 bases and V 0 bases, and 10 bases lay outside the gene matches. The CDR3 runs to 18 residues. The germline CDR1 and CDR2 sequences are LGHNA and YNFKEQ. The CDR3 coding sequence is TGTGCCAGCAGCCAAGATCTATCCCTAGCGGGAGGTAGAGAGACCCAGTACTTC. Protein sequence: CASSQDLSLAGGRETQYF.

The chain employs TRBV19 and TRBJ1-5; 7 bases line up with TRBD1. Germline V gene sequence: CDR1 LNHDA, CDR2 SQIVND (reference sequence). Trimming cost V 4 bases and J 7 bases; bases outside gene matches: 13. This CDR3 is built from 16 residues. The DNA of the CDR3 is TGTGCCAGTAGTACCCTGACAGGGTATTTTGGACAGCCCCAGCATTTT. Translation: CASSTLTGYFGQPQHF.

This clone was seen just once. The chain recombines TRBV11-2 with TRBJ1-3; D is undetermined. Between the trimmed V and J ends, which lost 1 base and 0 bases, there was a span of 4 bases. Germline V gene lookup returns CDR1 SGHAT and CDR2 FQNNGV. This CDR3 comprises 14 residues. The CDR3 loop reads CASSLGPSGNTIYF. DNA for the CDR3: TGTGCCAGCAGCTTAGGGCCCTCTGGAAACACCATATATTTT.

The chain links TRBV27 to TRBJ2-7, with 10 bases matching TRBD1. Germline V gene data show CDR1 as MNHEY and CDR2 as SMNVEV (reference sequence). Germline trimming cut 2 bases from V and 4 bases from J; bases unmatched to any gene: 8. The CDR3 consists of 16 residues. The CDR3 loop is CASSLRGSGQGYEQYF. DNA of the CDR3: TGTGCCAGCAGTTTAAGGGGGTCGGGACAGGGGTACGAGCAGTACTTC.

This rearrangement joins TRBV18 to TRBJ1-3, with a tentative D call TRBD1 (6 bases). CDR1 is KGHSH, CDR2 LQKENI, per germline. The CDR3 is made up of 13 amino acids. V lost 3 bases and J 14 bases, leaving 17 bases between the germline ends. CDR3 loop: CASSPRQGPFVYF. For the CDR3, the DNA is TGTGCCAGCTCACCCCGGCAGGGGCCTTTTGTATATTTT. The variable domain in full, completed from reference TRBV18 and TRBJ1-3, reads NAGVMQNPRHLVRRRGQEARLRCSPMKGHSHVYWYRQLPEEGLKFMVYLQKENIIDESGMPKERFSAEFPKEGPSILRIQQVVRGDSAAYFCASSPRQGPFVYFGEGSWLTVV.